This TCR beta chain stems from a study of cytomegalovirus exposure and HLA in healthy donors (TCRdb year 2017). Some background on the complete study: An earlier analysis of more than 550 of the donors reported approximately 260 Gb of sequence data and 95 million to 120 million unique TCR beta sequences obtained from approximately 180 million T cells. Around 320 gigabases of sequencing data and approximately 80 million unique TCR sequences were included in an early release covering about 700 HLA-typed donors. Among the roughly 400 genotyped donors, about 85% belonged to the genetic ancestry cluster associated with self-reported Caucasian donors. The aim of the study was to test whether cataloging public T cell receptors could identify signatures of past pathogen exposure. The study profiled the T cell repertoires of about 720 subjects by immunosequencing and related them to cytomegalovirus serostatus. In addition to the first cohort of hundreds of subjects, a separate validation cohort of 130 or so different subjects was used. The study combined high-throughput TCR immunosequencing, statistical association of individual TCRs with disease status, and machine learning to predict cytomegalovirus infection status. A later analysis re-examined previously published TCR beta repertoires from 610 or so donors and added high-resolution HLA genotyping to investigate patterns of TCR occurrence. Rather than using new phenotypic data, the later analysis identified candidate immune exposures from TCR beta sequences and from how often those sequences occurred across donors. To decide whether each TCR beta V gene segment behaved as functional or pseudogenic, an earlier analysis of some 580 of the donors relied on high-throughput TCR beta sequencing. Donor age, sex, ethnicity and CMV serostatus were compiled alongside the repertoire data. Genome-wide SNP genotypes for about 60% of the roughly 700 donors were used in a later genetic analysis, which treated that subset as a discovery cohort. All discovery cohort repertoires had been generated on a single sequencing platform. Class I and class II HLA loci were covered by the typing at four-digit resolution. The number of typed donors differed by locus: about 620-640 for A, B, C, DRB1 and DQB1; 500 to 550 for DQA1; 606 for DPA1; and approximately 450 for DPB1. Because of strong linkage in the cohort, a handful of DR-DQ haplotypes were treated as single units for association and clustering. Across some 400 genotyped donors of the cohort, an average of approximately 240,000 unique TCR beta nucleotide sequences per donor were sequenced, and 15% to 20% of those sequences were non-productive.

At the junction V is shortened by 2 bases and J by 7 bases; bases outside the gene matches: 12. The germline V gene yields SGHTA for CDR1 and FQGNSA for CDR2. Inclusive of the bounding cysteine and phenylalanine, the CDR3 is 19 residues long. The sequence is cut down to CDR3 DNA, 57 bases in frame from base 1. Library preparation was by the immunoSEQ multiplex PCR assay. A mixture of 60 forward primers for TCR Vbeta segments and 13 reverse primers for TCR Jbeta segments was used in the multiplex PCR. The CDR3 region of rearranged TCR beta genes was amplified from genomic DNA by a multiplex PCR assay. On the Illumina HiSeq System, the amplified TCR beta libraries were sequenced as 87-base-pair reads. For the original study's pipeline: In a later analysis, around 80 million unique TCR beta chains were counted across the 500 to 700 repertoires, and roughly 10 million of these chains were shared by at least two donors. A nearest-neighbor algorithm error-corrected the raw reads and collapsed the reads into unique sequences, merging closely related sequences to remove PCR and sequencing errors. Alignment of CDR3 sequences to IMGT reference sequences was used to assign V, D and J gene segments. For a sequence to be retained, a match of at least six nucleotides to both a V gene segment and a J gene segment was required. Rearrangements were called productive when the CDR3 lacked stop codons and stayed in frame with V and J; all others were non-productive. Following IMGT convention, CDR3 was defined as the stretch from the second conserved V-encoded cysteine up to the conserved J-encoded phenylalanine. The earlier analysis of roughly 590 of the donors excluded sequences that lacked an unambiguous match to a single V gene segment. An earlier analysis of 550 to 650 of the donors classified V segments as functional when productive rearrangements were above 56.7% and as segregating when the standard deviation between donors was above 5%. To diagnose cytomegalovirus status from the catalog of TCR beta chain sequences, a statistical classification framework was built. A later analysis assigned V and J genes by comparing TCR nucleotide sequences with IMGT/GENE-DB human TR gene sequences. The TCRdist pipeline was used in a later analysis to assign CDR3 sequences and most-parsimonious VDJ recombination scenarios. In a later analysis, every TCR beta chain was defined by the combination of its CDR3 amino acid sequence and its V-gene family, and reads without a unique V-gene family were dropped. A later analysis removed 550 to 700 highly shared, low-generation-probability nucleotide sequences to deal with suspected cross-contamination and a sequencing artifact. In a later analysis, a clonal expansion index was calculated for each public chain from normalized within-repertoire ranks of inferred template counts. In a later analysis, generation probabilities were computed using a VDJ recombination model fitted to out-of-frame rearrangements, and the results were checked against IGoR. A later analysis scored TCR-TCR, TCR-HLA and TCR-CMV co-occurrence with hypergeometric tests, applying a repertoire-size bias correction to TCR pairs. False discovery rates were estimated in a later analysis by permuting HLA or CMV assignments 20 times. In a later analysis, co-occurring TCRs were grouped using DBSCAN, with TCRdist sequence similarity added in when clustering inside HLA-allele-positive subsets. For co-occurrence clustering, repertoires with fewer than 30,000 or more than 120,000 public chains were excluded, along with roughly five repertoires with anomalous nucleotide sharing. The table comes from immuneACCESS by way of TCRdb, which keeps in-frame sequences with V and J called. Part of the clones is missing from these tables; in studies checked, under half for an unresolved V gene and the rest for unknown reasons. Clonal size and the V and J genes are those of that table, whereas D and trimming came from the DNA. The sample profile shows roughly 70,000 clones; over 70% of them were found once. The ten largest clones capture around an eighth of the sample.

The cohort consisted of 666 healthy bone marrow donors. At the time of sampling, every cohort member was nominally healthy, though immune exposures that went unrecorded were likely present. The donor tested CMV seronegative, placing the donor among the roughly 400 seronegative members of the cohort. A peripheral blood sample was provided by each donor, and peripheral blood mononuclear cells were used for TCR beta sequencing. Genomic DNA extraction from the blood cell samples was performed with the Qiagen DNeasy Blood Extraction Kit. In regard to this clone: Its recognized antigen is unknown. Base qualities are not recorded, but no much larger clone differs from it by a single base.

Study-wide findings and limitations: When HLA alleles, especially DR and DQ, strongly co-occurred, TCR associations were difficult to assign to individual alleles. In a later analysis, TCR association rates were found to vary across HLA loci, with the most associated TCRs seen for DRB1 alleles and the fewest for HLA-C alleles. Broadly in line with IMGT annotations, most TCR beta V segments showed up in productive rearrangements about 87% or about 30% of the time in an earlier analysis of approximately 640 of the donors. The classifier was reported to diagnose cytomegalovirus status with high specificity and sensitivity in both the original and validation cohorts. A later genetic analysis reported fewer N-insertions in productive TCRs among donors in an Asian-associated ancestry cluster than the approximately 700-donor mean. A further reported finding was that TCR beta sequences accurately predicted the HLA-A and HLA-B alleles for most subjects in the first cohort. The authors suggested that the approach could potentially be extended to other disease states and immunological phenotypes. Roughly uniform sequencing depth across donors was assumed in presence/absence analyses, although this assumption may not hold. While some public TCRs were present in many individuals, most TCR sequences turned up only very rarely across donors. A later analysis found that most CMV-associated TCR beta chains appeared HLA-restricted, with HLA associations seemingly driven largely by CMV exposure. An association between a missense DCLRE1C variant and V-gene and J-gene trimming of TCR beta chains was found in a later genetic analysis and replicated in an independent cohort. Because HLA typing was unavailable for some donors at each locus, only the typed subset was used in association tests. Because counts were too low, about 17 rarely observed V segments, including chromosome 9 orphons, were excluded from the earlier analysis of a few hundred of the donors. The cohort was sequenced for TCR beta chains only, and without alpha or paired-chain data the features that could be detected were limited. Specific HLA alleles were associated with 15,000 to 20,000 TCR beta sequences at a false discovery rate of 0.05 in a later analysis. Several of the top co-occurrence clusters appeared to be linked to parvovirus B19, influenza, CMV and Epstein-Barr virus, according to a later analysis. Correlated functional status among segregating V segments might reflect linkage disequilibrium, but an unknown experimental factor could not be ruled out. The only immune exposure information available for the cohort was CMV serostatus. The study listed 164 TCR beta chains as associated with cytomegalovirus. A cluster of highly shared sequence variants was judged likely to be a technical artifact of the sequencing pipeline. Because the 87-base-pair reads could not distinguish some IMGT-functional V segments, including TRBV6-2 and TRBV6-3, those segments were excluded. A few of the identified cytomegalovirus-associated TCR beta chains were confirmed in vitro to be specific for cytomegalovirus antigens. A later analysis found that HLA-associated TCR beta chains were more clonally expanded and had lower generation probabilities than equally common non-associated chains.

This receptor was taken from a man aged 65 to 85 in good health and CMV-seronegative. Sequences were obtained from PBMCs. This receptor chain uses TRBV7-2 and TRBJ2-1; TRBD2 agrees with 15 junctional bases. The DNA is TGTGCCAGCAGCTTAATGGGACTAGCGGGAGGAAGGGCAAGGAATGAGCAGTTCTTC. This yields the protein CASSLMGLAGGRARNEQFF.